Below are 4 T cell receptor beta chains sequenced from a single sample in a study of cytomegalovirus exposure and HLA in healthy donors. A multiplex PCR was run with 60 Vbeta primers and 13 Jbeta primers. TCRdb's table, derived via immunoSEQ multiplex PCR, lists solely in-frame clones and lacks some. The sample contains under 95,000 clones, 79% of which appear only once. The sequencing input was PBMCs. The receptors derive from a woman in her thirties or forties in good health and CMV-seropositive.

The chain joins TRBV6-6 to TRBJ2-5; a weak D match, TRBD2 (6 bases). The DNA matches TRBJ2-7 better at its end, which makes the J call doubtful. Germline V lookup: CDR1 MNHNY, CDR2 SVGAGI (reference sequence). The CDR3 spans 14 residues. DNA of the CDR3: TGTGCCAGGGCCTGGGTTGGGGAGGACTACGAGCAGTACTTC. Its protein product is CARAWVGEDYEQYF.

The gene calls are TRBV18 and TRBJ2-7; a possible D gene is TRBD2 (6 bases). Germline V gives CDR1 KGHSH, CDR2 LQKENI. Trimming removed 0 bases from V and 4 bases from J, with 13 bases in between. This CDR3 has 15 residues. CDR3 loop: CASSPPDLGGYEQYF. CDR3 bases: TGTGCCAGCTCACCACCCGACCTCGGAGGGTACGAGCAGTACTTC.

The chain has TRBV27 and TRBJ1-1, with D perhaps TRBD1 (5 bases). This CDR3 comprises 16 residues. V was pared by 0 bases and J by 4 bases, with 15 bases between. CDR1 MNHEY and CDR2 SMNVEV come from the germline V gene (reference sequence). Written as DNA, the CDR3 is TGTGCCAGCAGTTTATCGGCCTGGGGCGGGAGCACTGAAGCTTTCTTT. Translation gives CASSLSAWGGSTEAFF.

The chain couples TRBV9 to TRBJ2-7; no clear D gene. The CDR3 loop spans 15 amino acids. Trimming pared 2 bases from V and 3 bases from J, leaving 15 bases between. Germline assignment: CDR1 SGDLS and CDR2 YYNGEE. Here the CDR3 DNA reads TGTGCCAGCAGCGTCCACAGCTTGCCGCACTACGAGCAGTACTTC. Translating gives CASSVHSLPHYEQYF.